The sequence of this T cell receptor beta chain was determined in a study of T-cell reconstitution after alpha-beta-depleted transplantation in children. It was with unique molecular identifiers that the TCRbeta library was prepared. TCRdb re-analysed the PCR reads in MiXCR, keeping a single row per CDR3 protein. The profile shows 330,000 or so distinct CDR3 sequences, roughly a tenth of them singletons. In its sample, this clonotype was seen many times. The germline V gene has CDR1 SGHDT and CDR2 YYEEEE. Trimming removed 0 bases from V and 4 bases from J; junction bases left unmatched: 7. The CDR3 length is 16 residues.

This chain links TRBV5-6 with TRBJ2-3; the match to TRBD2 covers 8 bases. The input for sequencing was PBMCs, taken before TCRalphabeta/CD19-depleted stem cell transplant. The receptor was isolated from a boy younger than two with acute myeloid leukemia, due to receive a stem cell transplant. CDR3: CASSLVRSGSADTQYF. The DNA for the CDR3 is TGTGCCAGCAGCTTGGTCCGGAGCGGGAGCGCAGATACGCAGTATTTT.